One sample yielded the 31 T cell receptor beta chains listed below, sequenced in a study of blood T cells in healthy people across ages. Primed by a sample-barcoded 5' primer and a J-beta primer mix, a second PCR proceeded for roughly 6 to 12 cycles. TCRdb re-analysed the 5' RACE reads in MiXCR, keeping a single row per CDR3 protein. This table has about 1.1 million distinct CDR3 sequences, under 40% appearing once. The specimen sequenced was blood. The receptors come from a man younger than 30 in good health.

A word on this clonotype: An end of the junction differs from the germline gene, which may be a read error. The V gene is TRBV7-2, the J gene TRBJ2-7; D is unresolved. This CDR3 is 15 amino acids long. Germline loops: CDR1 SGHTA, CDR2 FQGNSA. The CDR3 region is CASSLAAHSSYERYF. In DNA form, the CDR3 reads TGTGCCAGCAGCTTAGCGGCTCATAGCTCCTACGAGCGGTACTTC.

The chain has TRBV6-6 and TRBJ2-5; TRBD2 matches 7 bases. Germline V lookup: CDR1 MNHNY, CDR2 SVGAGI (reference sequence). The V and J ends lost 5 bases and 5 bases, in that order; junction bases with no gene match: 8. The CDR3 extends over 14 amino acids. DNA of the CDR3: TGTGCCAGCAGTACCCACGGGGGGTGGGAGACCCAGTACTTC. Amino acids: CASSTHGGWETQYF.

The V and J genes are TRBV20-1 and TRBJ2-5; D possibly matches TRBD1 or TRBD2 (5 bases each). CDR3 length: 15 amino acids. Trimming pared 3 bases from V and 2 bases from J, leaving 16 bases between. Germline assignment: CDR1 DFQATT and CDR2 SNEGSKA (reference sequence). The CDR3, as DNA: TGCAGTGCTAGGGACGGGACCGAGACTCAAGAGACCCAGTACTTC. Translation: CSARDGTETQETQYF.

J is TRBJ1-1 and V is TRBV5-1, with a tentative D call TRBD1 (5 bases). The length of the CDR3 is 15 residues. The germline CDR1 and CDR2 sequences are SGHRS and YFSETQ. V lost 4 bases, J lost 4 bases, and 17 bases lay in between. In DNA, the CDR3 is TGCGCCAGCAGCCCCGGGGGGTGGACGGGCACTGAAGCTTTCTTT. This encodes CASSPGGWTGTEAFF. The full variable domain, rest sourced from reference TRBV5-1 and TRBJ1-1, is KAGVTQTPRYLIKTRGQQVTLSCSPISGHRSVSWYQQTPGQGLQFLFEYFSETQRNKGNFPGRFSGRQFSNSRSEMNVSTLELGDSALYLCASSPGGWTGTEAFFGQGTRLTVV.

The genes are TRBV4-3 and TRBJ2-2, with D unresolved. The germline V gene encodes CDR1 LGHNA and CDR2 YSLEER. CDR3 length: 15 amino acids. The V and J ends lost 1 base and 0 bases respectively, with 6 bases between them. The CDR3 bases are TGCGCCAGCAGCCAAGGGTGGCCGAACACCGGGGAGCTGTTTTTT. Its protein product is CASSQGWPNTGELFF.

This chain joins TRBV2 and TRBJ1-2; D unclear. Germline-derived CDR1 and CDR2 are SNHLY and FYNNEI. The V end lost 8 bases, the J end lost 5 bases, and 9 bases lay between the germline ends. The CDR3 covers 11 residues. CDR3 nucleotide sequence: TGTGCCAGCGCACGAGGATATGGCTACACCTTC. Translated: CASARGYGYTF.

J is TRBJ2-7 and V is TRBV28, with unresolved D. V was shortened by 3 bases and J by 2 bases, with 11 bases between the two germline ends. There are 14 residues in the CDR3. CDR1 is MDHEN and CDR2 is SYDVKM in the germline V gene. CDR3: CASSFDTAPYEQYF. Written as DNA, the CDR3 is TGTGCCAGCAGTTTCGATACAGCCCCCTACGAGCAGTACTTC.

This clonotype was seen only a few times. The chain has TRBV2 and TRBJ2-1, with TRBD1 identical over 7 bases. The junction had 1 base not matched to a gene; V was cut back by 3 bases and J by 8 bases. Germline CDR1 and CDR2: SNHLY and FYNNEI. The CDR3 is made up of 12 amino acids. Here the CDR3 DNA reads TGTGCCAGCAGTGACAGGGGGTATGAGCAGTTCTTC. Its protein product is CASSDRGYEQFF.

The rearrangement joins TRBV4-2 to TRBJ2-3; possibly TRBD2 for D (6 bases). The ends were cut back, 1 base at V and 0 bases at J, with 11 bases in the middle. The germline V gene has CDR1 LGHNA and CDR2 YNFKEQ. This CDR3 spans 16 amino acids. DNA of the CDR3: TGTGCCAGCAGCCAAGGACGGCGGGGAAGCACAGATACGCAGTATTTT. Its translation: CASSQGRRGSTDTQYF.

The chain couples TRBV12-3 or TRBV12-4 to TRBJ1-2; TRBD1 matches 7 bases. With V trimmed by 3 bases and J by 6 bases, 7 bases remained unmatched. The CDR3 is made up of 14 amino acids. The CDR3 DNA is TGTGCCAGCAGTTTCGACAGGGATTCAGATGGCTACACCTTC. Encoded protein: CASSFDRDSDGYTF.

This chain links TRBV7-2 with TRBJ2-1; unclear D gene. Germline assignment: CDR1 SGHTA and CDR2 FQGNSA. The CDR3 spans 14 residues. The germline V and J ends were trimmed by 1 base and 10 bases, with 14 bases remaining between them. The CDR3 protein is CASSLVQTMWEQFF. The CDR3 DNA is TGTGCCAGCAGCTTAGTTCAGACGATGTGGGAGCAGTTCTTC.

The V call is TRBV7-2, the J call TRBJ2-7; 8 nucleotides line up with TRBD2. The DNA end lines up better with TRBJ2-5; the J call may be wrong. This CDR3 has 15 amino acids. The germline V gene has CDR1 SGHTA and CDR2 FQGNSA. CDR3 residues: CASSFVAGYQETQYF. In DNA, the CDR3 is TGTGCCAGCAGCTTTGTAGCGGGGTATCAAGAGACCCAGTACTTC.

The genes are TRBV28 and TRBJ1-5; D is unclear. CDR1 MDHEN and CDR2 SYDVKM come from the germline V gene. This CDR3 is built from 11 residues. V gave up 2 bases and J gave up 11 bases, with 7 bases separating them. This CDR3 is CASSLTLTQHF. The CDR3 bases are TGTGCCAGCAGTTTAACTCTGACCCAGCATTTT.

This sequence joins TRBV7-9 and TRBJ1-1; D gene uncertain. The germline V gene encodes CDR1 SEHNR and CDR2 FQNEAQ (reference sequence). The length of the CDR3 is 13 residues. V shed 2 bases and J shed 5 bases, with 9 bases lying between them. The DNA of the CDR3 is TGTGCCAGCAGCTTATCACCGAGGACTGAAGCTTTCTTT. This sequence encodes CASSLSPRTEAFF.

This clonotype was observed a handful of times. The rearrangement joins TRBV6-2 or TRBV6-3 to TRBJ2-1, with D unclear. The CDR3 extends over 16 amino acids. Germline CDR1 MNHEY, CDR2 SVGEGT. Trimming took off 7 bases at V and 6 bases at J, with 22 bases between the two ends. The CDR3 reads CASTPTRASRSNEQFF. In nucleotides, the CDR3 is TGTGCCAGCACTCCTACTCGGGCCTCCAGAAGCAATGAGCAGTTCTTC.

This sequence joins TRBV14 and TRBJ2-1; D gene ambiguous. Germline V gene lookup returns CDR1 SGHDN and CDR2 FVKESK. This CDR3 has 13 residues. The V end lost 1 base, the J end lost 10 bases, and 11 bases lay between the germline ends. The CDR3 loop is CASSQAPGVEQFF. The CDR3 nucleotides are TGTGCCAGCAGCCAAGCCCCGGGCGTGGAGCAGTTCTTC.

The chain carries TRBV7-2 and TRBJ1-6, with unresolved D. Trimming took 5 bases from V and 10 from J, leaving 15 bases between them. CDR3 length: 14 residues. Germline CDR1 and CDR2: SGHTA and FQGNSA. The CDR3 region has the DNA TGTGCCAGCAGCAGCCGGACCCCTCGATCACCCCTCCACTTT. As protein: CASSSRTPRSPLHF.

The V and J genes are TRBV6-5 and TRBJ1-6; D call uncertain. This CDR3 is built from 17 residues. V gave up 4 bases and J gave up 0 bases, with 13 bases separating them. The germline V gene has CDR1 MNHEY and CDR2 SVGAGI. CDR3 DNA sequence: TGTGCCAGCAGTTCGAGGAGAGTAAGCTCCTATAATTCACCCCTCCACTTT. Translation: CASSSRRVSSYNSPLHF.

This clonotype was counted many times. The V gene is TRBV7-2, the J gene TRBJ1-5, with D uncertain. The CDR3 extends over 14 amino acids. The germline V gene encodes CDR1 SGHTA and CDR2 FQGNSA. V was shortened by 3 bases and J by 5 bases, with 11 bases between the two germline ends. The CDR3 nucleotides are TGTGCCAGCAGCTTCCGGAGTGCTGATCAGCCCCAGCATTTT. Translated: CASSFRSADQPQHF.

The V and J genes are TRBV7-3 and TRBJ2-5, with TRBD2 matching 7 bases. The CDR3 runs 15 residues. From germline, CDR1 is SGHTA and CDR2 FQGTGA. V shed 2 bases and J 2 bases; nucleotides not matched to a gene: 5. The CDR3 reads CASSLSAGVQETQYF. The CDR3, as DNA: TGTGCCAGCAGCTTATCCGCGGGGGTACAAGAGACCCAGTACTTC.

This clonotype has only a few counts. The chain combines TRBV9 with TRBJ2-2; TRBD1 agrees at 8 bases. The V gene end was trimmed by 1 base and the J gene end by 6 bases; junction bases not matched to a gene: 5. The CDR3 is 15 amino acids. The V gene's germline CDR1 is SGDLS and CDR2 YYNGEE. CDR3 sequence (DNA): TGTGCCAGCAGCGTATTGGCAGGGGGCCCCGGGGAGCTGTTTTTT. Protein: CASSVLAGGPGELFF.

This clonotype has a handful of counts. Written as DNA, the CDR3 is TGTGCCAGCAGGGGACTAGCAGGTACCGGGGAGCTGTTTTTT. Its protein is CASRGLAGTGELFF. The V call is TRBV7-2, the J call TRBJ2-2, with 9 bases fitting TRBD2. J lost 5 bases, V lost 6 bases, and 4 bases had no gene match. The CDR3 has 14 amino acids. Germline CDR1 SGHTA, CDR2 FQGNSA.

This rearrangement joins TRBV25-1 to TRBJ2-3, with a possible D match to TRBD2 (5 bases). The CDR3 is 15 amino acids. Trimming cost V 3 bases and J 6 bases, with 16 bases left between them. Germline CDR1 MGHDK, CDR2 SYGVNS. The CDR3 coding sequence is TGTGCCAGCAGTGAGTGGCTAGCTGTGGCGGATACGCAGTATTTT. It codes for CASSEWLAVADTQYF.

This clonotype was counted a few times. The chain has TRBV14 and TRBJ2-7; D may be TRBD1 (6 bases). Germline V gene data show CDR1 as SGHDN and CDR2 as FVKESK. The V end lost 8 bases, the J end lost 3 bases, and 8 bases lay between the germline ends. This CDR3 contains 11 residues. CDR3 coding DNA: TGTGCCAGCTCAGGGGTCTACGAGCAGTACTTC. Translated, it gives CASSGVYEQYF.

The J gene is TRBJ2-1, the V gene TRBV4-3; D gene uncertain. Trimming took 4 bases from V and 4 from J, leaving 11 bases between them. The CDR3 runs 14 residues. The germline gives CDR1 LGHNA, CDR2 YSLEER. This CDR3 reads CASSPVSGYNEQFF. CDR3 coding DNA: TGCGCCAGCAGCCCAGTGTCCGGTTACAATGAGCAGTTCTTC.

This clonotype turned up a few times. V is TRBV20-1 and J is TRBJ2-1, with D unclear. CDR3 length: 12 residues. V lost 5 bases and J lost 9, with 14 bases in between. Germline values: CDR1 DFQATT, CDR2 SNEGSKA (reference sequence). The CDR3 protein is CSAVVGLIEQFF. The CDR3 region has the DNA TGCAGTGCTGTGGTAGGCCTGATTGAGCAGTTCTTC.

In nucleotides, the CDR3 is TGTGCCAGCAGATTCTCGGGTACCGCGTACACCGGGGAGCTGTTTTTT. Translation: CASRFSGTAYTGELFF. The chain is built from TRBV6-5 and TRBJ2-2; D not resolved. This CDR3 has 16 residues. Deletions cut 6 bases from V and 3 bases from J, with 17 bases between. Per the germline V gene, CDR1 is MNHEY and CDR2 is SVGAGI.

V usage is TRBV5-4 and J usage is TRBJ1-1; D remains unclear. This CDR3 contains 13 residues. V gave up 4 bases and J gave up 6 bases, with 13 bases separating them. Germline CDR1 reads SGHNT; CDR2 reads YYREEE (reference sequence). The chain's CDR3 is CASSLDMVPEAFF. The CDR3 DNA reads TGTGCCAGCAGCCTAGACATGGTCCCTGAAGCTTTCTTT.

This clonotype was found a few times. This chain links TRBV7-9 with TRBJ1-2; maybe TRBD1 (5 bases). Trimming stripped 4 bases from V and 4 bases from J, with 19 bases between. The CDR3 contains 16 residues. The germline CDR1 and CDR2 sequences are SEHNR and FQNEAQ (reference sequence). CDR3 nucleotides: TGTGCCAGCAGCTGGGGCTCCGGGTCTACTATCTATGGCTACACCTTC. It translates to CASSWGSGSTIYGYTF. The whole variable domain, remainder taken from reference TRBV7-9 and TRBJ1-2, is DTGVSQNPRHKITKRGQNVTFRCDPISEHNRLYWYRQTLGQGPEFLTYFQNEAQLEKSRLLSDRFSAERPKGSFSTLEIQRTEQGDSAMYLCASSWGSGSTIYGYTFGSGTRLTVV.

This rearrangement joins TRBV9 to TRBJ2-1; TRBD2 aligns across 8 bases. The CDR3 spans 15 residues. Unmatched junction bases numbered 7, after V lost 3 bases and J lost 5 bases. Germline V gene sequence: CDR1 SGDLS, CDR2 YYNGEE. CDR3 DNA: TGTGCCAGCAGCGATGTAGCGGGGCCCAACAATGAGCAGTTCTTC. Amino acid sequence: CASSDVAGPNNEQFF.

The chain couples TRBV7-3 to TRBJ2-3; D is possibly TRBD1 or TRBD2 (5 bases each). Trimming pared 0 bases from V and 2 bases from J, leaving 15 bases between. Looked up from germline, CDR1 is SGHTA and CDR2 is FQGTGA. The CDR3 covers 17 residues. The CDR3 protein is CASSLTGAGTYTDTQYF. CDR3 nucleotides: TGTGCCAGCAGCTTAACCGGGGCAGGAACCTACACAGATACGCAGTATTTT.